These 30 T cell receptor beta chains originate from one sample sequenced in a study of CD8 T cells in Susac syndrome. RNA was extracted with the RNeasy kit, and a quantity of roughly 0.5 to 1 ug was reverse transcribed using random hexamers. TCRdb itself ran the immunoSEQ multiplex PCR reads through MiXCR, one entry per CDR3 protein. Among 150,000 to 190,000 distinct CDR3 sequences listed, roughly 95% were seen once. The sequenced material came from CD8+ T cells from PBMCs. The receptors come from a human donor with multiple sclerosis.

The V gene is TRBV12-3 or TRBV12-4, the J gene TRBJ2-3; no clear D gene. This CDR3 comprises 12 residues. V lost 6 bases and J lost 1, with 5 bases in between. In nucleotides, the CDR3 is TGTGCCAGCAGCGACGGCACAGATACGCAGTATTTT. Translation: CASSDGTDTQYF.

The rearrangement uses TRBV6-1 and TRBJ2-3, with D unclear. V gave up 5 bases and J gave up 0 bases, with 18 bases separating them. The CDR3 runs 17 residues. Germline V gene sequence: CDR1 MNHNS, CDR2 SASEGT. CDR3: CASSTLGFIVSTDTQYF. The CDR3 nucleotides read TGTGCCAGCAGTACCCTTGGGTTCATCGTTAGCACAGATACGCAGTATTTT.

The chain uses TRBV13 and TRBJ2-5; TRBD2 might be the D (6 bases). From germline, CDR1 is PRHDT and CDR2 FYEKMQ (reference sequence). V was trimmed by 5 bases and J by 4 bases, leaving 11 bases between them. The CDR3 contains 13 residues. The CDR3 loop reads CASSPSGLETQYF. The CDR3 DNA reads TGTGCCAGCAGCCCCTCGGGACTAGAGACCCAGTACTTC.

This chain links TRBV11-2 with TRBJ1-1; D may be TRBD1 (5 bases). Per the germline V gene, CDR1 is SGHAT and CDR2 is FQNNGV. V lost 1 base, J lost 5 bases, and 8 bases lay in between. The CDR3 runs 13 residues. This chain's CDR3 is CASSLARVTEAFF. CDR3 nucleotides: TGTGCCAGCAGCTTAGCCAGGGTAACTGAAGCTTTCTTT.

The rearrangement links TRBV27 to TRBJ2-1; TRBD2 is a possible D gene (5 bases). The V end lost 5 bases, the J end lost 7 bases, and 6 bases lay between the germline ends. This CDR3 is built from 11 residues. The V gene's germline CDR1 is MNHEY and CDR2 SMNVEV (reference sequence). CDR3 sequence reads: CASSRGNEQFF. The CDR3 coding sequence is TGTGCCAGCAGTCGCGGGAATGAGCAGTTCTTC.

Here the CDR3 DNA reads TGTGCCAGCAGCTCATCCGGCGACAGGGGGGACATTCAGTACTTC. Encoded protein: CASSSSGDRGDIQYF. The V call is TRBV11-2, the J call TRBJ2-4, with 9 bases aligning to TRBD1. With V trimmed by 4 bases and J by 8 bases, 9 bases remained unmatched. Germline V CDR1 and CDR2: SGHAT, FQNNGV. CDR3 length: 15 amino acids.

The chain employs TRBV20-1 and TRBJ1-4; no definite D call. The CDR3 extends over 14 amino acids. The germline V and J ends were trimmed by 6 bases and 0 bases, with 11 bases remaining between them. Germline assignment: CDR1 DFQATT and CDR2 SNEGSKA (reference sequence). CDR3 nucleotide sequence: TGCAGTGCCCTATCCATTGCAACTAATGAAAAACTGTTTTTT. This translates into CSALSIATNEKLFF.

The chain couples TRBV20-1 to TRBJ2-7, with no clear D. Deletions cut 0 bases from V and 0 bases from J, with 15 bases between. CDR1 DFQATT and CDR2 SNEGSKA come from the germline V gene (reference sequence). The CDR3 totals 16 residues. CDR3 loop: CSARDRAYASSYEQYF. In nucleotides, the CDR3 is TGCAGTGCTAGAGATCGGGCTTATGCATCCTCCTACGAGCAGTACTTC.

This chain uses TRBV20-1 with TRBJ1-5; D is undetermined. With 1 base removed from V and 1 base from J, the gap between germline ends came to 14 bases. The CDR3 covers 16 residues. Germline V gene data show CDR1 as DFQATT and CDR2 as SNEGSKA (reference sequence). CDR3 coding DNA: TGCAGTGCTAGAGCCCGACGTGGGGTCAGCAATCAGCCCCAGCATTTT. Protein: CSARARRGVSNQPQHF.

The rearrangement uses TRBV30 and TRBJ2-1, with D unresolved. CDR3 length equals 14 residues. Trimming removed 3 bases from V and 12 bases from J, with 21 bases in between. Germline V CDR1 and CDR2: GTSNPN, SVGIG (reference sequence). The CDR3 region is CAWREPSTRQLQFF. CDR3 nucleotides: TGTGCCTGGAGGGAACCCTCAACTCGCCAATTGCAGTTCTTC.

This chain connects TRBV15 to TRBJ2-1; the D gene could be TRBD1 or TRBD2 (5 bases each). CDR1 and CDR2 from the germline V gene are LNHNV and YYDKDF (reference sequence). V was cut by 1 base and J by 9 bases, with 13 bases left in between. The CDR3 loop spans 14 amino acids. The CDR3 region is CATSRGPGTGEQFF. DNA of the CDR3: TGTGCCACCAGCAGAGGGCCAGGGACGGGTGAGCAGTTCTTC.

This chain links TRBV29-1 with TRBJ1-1; D not resolved. The CDR3 loop spans 10 amino acids. From germline, CDR1 is SQVTM and CDR2 ANQGSEA. V gave up 3 bases and J gave up 8 bases, with 7 bases separating them. CDR3 sequence: CSVEGGEAFF. The CDR3 DNA follows: TGCAGCGTTGAGGGAGGGGAAGCTTTCTTT.

V and J are TRBV4-1 and TRBJ1-6; the D is unclear. CDR1 is MGHRA and CDR2 is YSYEKL in the germline V gene. The CDR3 is 16 residues long. V was cut by 0 bases and J by 10 bases, with 16 bases left in between. The CDR3 DNA is TGCGCCAGCAGCCAAGAAGGCGCGCCGGGGTGGTCACCCCTCCACTTT. It is translated as CASSQEGAPGWSPLHF.

CDR3 coding DNA: TGTGCCAGCAGTTACTCCCACAGGGGTGGGGAGACCCAGTACTTC. Its protein is CASSYSHRGGETQYF. This chain links TRBV6-5 with TRBJ2-5; 7 positions agree with TRBD1. V lost 0 bases and J lost 5; bases outside the gene matches: 6. CDR3 length equals 15 residues. Germline CDR1 is MNHEY and CDR2 is SVGAGI.

The chain couples TRBV27 to TRBJ1-4; D may be TRBD1 (5 bases). The germline V and J ends were trimmed by 3 bases and 8 bases, with 10 bases remaining between them. Germline V gives CDR1 MNHEY, CDR2 SMNVEV (reference sequence). This CDR3 region has 13 residues. CDR3 nucleotide sequence: TGTGCCAGCAGTTTGGGACCAATAGAAAAACTGTTTTTT. This sequence encodes CASSLGPIEKLFF.

CDR3 DNA sequence: TGTGCCAGCAGCCCTGGGCTGAATCAGCCCCAGCATTTT. It yields the protein CASSPGLNQPQHF. This chain uses TRBV11-2 with TRBJ1-5, with D unresolved. CDR1 and CDR2 from the germline V gene are SGHAT and FQNNGV. V lost 5 bases and J lost 4, with 9 bases in between. The CDR3 runs to 13 residues.

The chain links TRBV27 to TRBJ2-5; unclear D gene. The CDR3 has 13 amino acids. Germline V gene data show CDR1 as MNHEY and CDR2 as SMNVEV (reference sequence). V was pared by 3 bases and J by 5 bases, with 10 bases between. The CDR3 DNA reads as TGTGCCAGCAGTTTGAAGGTCAGGGAGACCCAGTACTTC. This codes for CASSLKVRETQYF.

The chain uses TRBV13 and TRBJ2-5; D call uncertain. V lost 5 bases, J lost 3 bases, and 13 bases lay in between. The germline CDR1 and CDR2 sequences are PRHDT and FYEKMQ (reference sequence). The CDR3 totals 14 residues. CDR3 nucleotides: TGTGCCAGCAGCGACGGACGCCAAGAAGAGACCCAGTACTTC. Its translation: CASSDGRQEETQYF.

The V call is TRBV19, the J call TRBJ2-1, with 8 bases matching TRBD1. Germline trimming cut 5 bases from V and 6 bases from J; bases unmatched to any gene: 0. The V gene's germline CDR1 is LNHDA and CDR2 SQIVND (reference sequence). The CDR3 covers 12 residues. CDR3 DNA sequence: TGTGCCAGTAGTCAGGGGGCCAATGAGCAGTTCTTC. It translates to CASSQGANEQFF.

V usage is TRBV30 and J usage is TRBJ1-5, with D unclear. The germline gives CDR1 GTSNPN, CDR2 SVGIG (reference sequence). V was clipped by 1 base and J by 0 bases, with 4 bases between them. The CDR3 totals 13 residues. In DNA, the CDR3 is TGTGCCTGGAGTGGGGGTAGCAATCAGCCCCAGCATTTT. It translates to CAWSGGSNQPQHF.

The chain recombines TRBV13 with TRBJ1-2; D is unresolved. The CDR3 is made up of 12 amino acids. Between the trimmed V and J ends, which lost 5 bases and 7 bases, there was a span of 11 bases. Germline V lookup: CDR1 PRHDT, CDR2 FYEKMQ (reference sequence). CDR3 residues: CASSPGSSGYTF. Written as DNA, the CDR3 is TGTGCCAGCAGCCCCGGATCTAGTGGCTACACCTTC.

This clonotype was seen only once. The DNA of the CDR3 is TGTGCCACCGGGGGTAGCGGGGGGACTTACAATGAGCAGTTCTTC. Protein product: CATGGSGGTYNEQFF. The chain has TRBV24-1 and TRBJ2-1; 10 positions match TRBD2. Germline trimming cut 9 bases from V and 4 bases from J; bases unmatched to any gene: 8. Germline loops: CDR1 KGHDR, CDR2 SFDVKD. This CDR3 has 15 residues.

The chain couples TRBV29-1 to TRBJ2-3, with D possibly being TRBD1 (5 bases). Germline V CDR1 and CDR2: SQVTM, ANQGSEA. The CDR3 runs 14 residues. Trimming pared 6 bases from V and 0 bases from J, leaving 13 bases between. The CDR3 region has the DNA TGCAGCGTACGAGAAAGGGGCAGCACAGATACGCAGTATTTT. This gives the protein CSVRERGSTDTQYF.

V gene TRBV30 combines with J gene TRBJ2-1; no clear D. Germline loops: CDR1 GTSNPN, CDR2 SVGIG (reference sequence). This CDR3 region has 13 residues. V lost 2 bases and J 6 bases, leaving 11 bases between the germline ends. CDR3 nucleotide sequence: TGTGCCTGGAGTTCTGGTAGCCCCAATGAGCAGTTCTTC. The encoded protein is CAWSSGSPNEQFF.

J is TRBJ2-1 and V is TRBV12-1; no check of the table's D call, TRBD1, against the DNA was made. TRBV12-1 is a listed pseudogene. The CDR3 is 18 residues long. Here the CDR3 DNA reads TGTGCCAGCAGCTTAGCCACGCCGGGACACAGCTCCTACAATGAGCAGTTCTTC. Its protein is CASSLATPGHSSYNEQFF.

The J gene is TRBJ2-7, the V gene TRBV7-9; weak D call: TRBD2 (5 bases). Germline CDR1 and CDR2: SEHNR and FQNEAQ (reference sequence). This CDR3 has 12 amino acids. V lost 3 bases to trimming and J lost 4 bases, with 7 bases between them. CDR3 loop: CASSFREYEQYV. The CDR3 bases are TGTGCCAGCAGCTTTCGGGAATACGAGCAGTACGTC.

The chain is built from TRBV30 and TRBJ2-1, with D possibly TRBD1 on 6 matching bases. Germline CDR1 GTSNPN, CDR2 SVGIG (reference sequence). There are 14 residues in the CDR3. The V and J ends lost 0 bases and 5 bases respectively, with 11 bases between them. CDR3 sequence: CAWSVRGYHNEQFF. CDR3 DNA: TGTGCCTGGAGTGTAAGGGGGTACCACAATGAGCAGTTCTTC.

This clonotype showed up just once. Written as DNA, the CDR3 is TGTGCCAGCAGCAATCCTACCGAAAAGCGTTCTACCGGGGAGCTGTTTTTT. Translated: CASSNPTEKRSTGELFF. The chain employs TRBV7-9 and TRBJ2-2; D remains ambiguous. Trimming took off 5 bases at V and 5 bases at J, with 21 bases between the two ends. CDR3 size: 17 residues. Germline loops: CDR1 SEHNR, CDR2 FQNEAQ (reference sequence).

V and J are TRBV6-4 and TRBJ1-1, with D tentatively TRBD1 (6 bases). V lost 0 bases to trimming and J lost 11 bases, with 16 bases between them. The CDR3 is 14 residues long. Germline-derived CDR1 and CDR2 are MRHNA and SNTAGT. CDR3 amino acids: CASSDSTDSFEAFF. As DNA, the CDR3 is TGTGCCAGCAGTGACTCAACGGACAGCTTCGAGGCTTTCTTT.

This clonotype was detected once. The chain uses TRBV20-1 and TRBJ2-7; D may match TRBD1 or TRBD2 (5 bases each). Deletions cut 1 base from V and 5 bases from J, with 9 bases between. CDR3 length: 12 amino acids. Germline V gene lookup returns CDR1 DFQATT and CDR2 SNEGSKA (reference sequence). CDR3 in DNA: TGCAGTGCTAGAGGGGGACCCGACGAGCAGTACTTC. This codes for CSARGGPDEQYF.